This TCR beta chain emerged from a study of T cell changes during pregnancy in multiple sclerosis (dated by TCRdb to the late 2010s). At the level of the whole study: Changes in the T cell repertoire over the course of pregnancy were examined in this study in women with multiple sclerosis.

The protocol used for the library was the immunoSEQ multiplex PCR assay. Sourced from immuneACCESS, this table was stored by TCRdb with only in-frame sequences that have V and J called. A share of the clones is absent; for the studies checked, an unresolved V gene accounts for under half, and the remainder has no known explanation. Here the sample has under 90,000 clones; 94% occur a single time. The ten top clones hold about 1% of the sample. In the case of this clone: This receptor's antigen is unknown. Per-base quality was not reported, and no clone a single base away is much larger than it.

Specimen: peripheral blood, collected in the second trimester of pregnancy. The sequence derives from a female donor in good health, enrolled as a control in a pregnancy study.

The CDR3 region: CASRRDLYEQYF. At the DNA level, the sequence is TGTGCCAGCCGTCGGGATCTTTACGAGCAGTACTTC. The rearrangement joined TRBV6-6 to TRBJ2-7; TRBD2 could be the D gene, as 5 bases match. CDR1 and CDR2 were assigned from the germline V gene (reference sequence) as MNHNY and SVGAGI. From its cysteine to its phenylalanine, the CDR3 spans 12 amino acids. Only CDR3 DNA remains: 36 bases, in frame from the first base. The germline ends are 12 bases apart after V is trimmed by 8 bases and J by 4 bases.